The sequence of this TCR beta chain was determined in a study of CD8+CD57+ T cells in acquired aplastic anemia. Whole-study context: Sorted CD4+ and CD8+ cells yielded 2.5 to 3.5 ug of DNA on average. Read counts for CD4+ cells (from healthy donors) averaged around 11 million. The study's findings and limits: Patients showed no significant difference from controls in CD8+ Simpson's diversity. Patients and controls turned out to have more than 25 CD8+ CDR3 sequences in common.

Germline CDR1 SEHNR, CDR2 FQNEAQ (reference sequence). This CDR3 is built from 11 residues. About this clonotype: Its matching antigen is unknown. A junction boundary mismatches the germline segment, possibly from a read error.

For CDR3 and TCR beta VDJ profiling, genomic DNA was the template used. Via MiXCR, TCRdb re-called the reads, giving one row per CDR3 protein. This table has some 410,000 distinct CDR3 sequences, 55% to 75% appearing once. Sequenced sample: sorted CD4+, CD8+, or CD8+CD57+ T cells (not recorded which) from PBMCs. The chain carries TRBV7-9 and TRBJ2-7; D gene ambiguous. The clonotype originates from a human donor in good health, serving as a control. The CDR3 coding sequence is TGTGCCAGGAGTGACCGCTACGAAAGGTGCTTC. Protein: CARSDRYERCF.